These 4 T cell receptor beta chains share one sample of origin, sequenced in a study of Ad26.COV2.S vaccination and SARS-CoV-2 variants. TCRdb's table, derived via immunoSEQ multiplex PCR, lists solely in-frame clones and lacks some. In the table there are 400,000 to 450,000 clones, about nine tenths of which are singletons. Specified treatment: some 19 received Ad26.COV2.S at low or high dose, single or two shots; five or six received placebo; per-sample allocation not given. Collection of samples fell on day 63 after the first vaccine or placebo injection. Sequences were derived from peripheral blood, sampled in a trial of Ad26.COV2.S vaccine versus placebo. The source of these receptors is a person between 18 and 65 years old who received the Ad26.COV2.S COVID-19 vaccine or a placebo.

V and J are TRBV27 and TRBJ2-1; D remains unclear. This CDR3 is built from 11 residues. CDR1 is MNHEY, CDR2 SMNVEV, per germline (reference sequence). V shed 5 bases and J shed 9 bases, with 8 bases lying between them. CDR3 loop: CASSHLGEQFF. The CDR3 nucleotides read TGTGCCAGCAGTCATCTAGGTGAGCAGTTCTTC.

CDR3 in amino acids: CASRPTFLGETQYF. CDR3 bases: TGTGCCAGCAGGCCCACTTTCCTGGGGGAGACCCAGTACTTC. The J gene is TRBJ2-5, the V gene TRBV2; D gene uncertain. Trimming left V 6 bases short and J 5 bases short, with 16 bases between. The germline gives CDR1 SNHLY, CDR2 FYNNEI. CDR3 size: 14 residues.

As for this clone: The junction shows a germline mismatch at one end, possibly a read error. The CDR3 protein is CASSLRAETQYF. DNA for the CDR3: TGCGCCAGCAGCCTGCGGGCCGAGACCCAATACTTC. V and J are TRBV5-1 and TRBJ2-5; D might be TRBD2 (5 bases). The germline V gene encodes CDR1 SGHRS and CDR2 YFSETQ. CDR3 length: 12 amino acids.

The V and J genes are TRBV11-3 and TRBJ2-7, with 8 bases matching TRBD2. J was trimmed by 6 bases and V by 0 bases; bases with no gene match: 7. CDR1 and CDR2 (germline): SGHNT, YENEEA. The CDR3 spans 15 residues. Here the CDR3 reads CASSLDSGSFSEQYF. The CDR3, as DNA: TGTGCCAGCAGCTTAGACAGCGGGAGTTTTAGCGAGCAGTACTTC. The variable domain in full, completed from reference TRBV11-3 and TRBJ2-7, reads EAGVVQSPRYKIIEKKQPVAFWCNPISGHNTLYWYLQNLGQGPELLIRYENEEAVDDSQLPKDRFSAERLKGVDSTLKIQPAELGDSAVYLCASSLDSGSFSEQYFGPGTRLTVT.